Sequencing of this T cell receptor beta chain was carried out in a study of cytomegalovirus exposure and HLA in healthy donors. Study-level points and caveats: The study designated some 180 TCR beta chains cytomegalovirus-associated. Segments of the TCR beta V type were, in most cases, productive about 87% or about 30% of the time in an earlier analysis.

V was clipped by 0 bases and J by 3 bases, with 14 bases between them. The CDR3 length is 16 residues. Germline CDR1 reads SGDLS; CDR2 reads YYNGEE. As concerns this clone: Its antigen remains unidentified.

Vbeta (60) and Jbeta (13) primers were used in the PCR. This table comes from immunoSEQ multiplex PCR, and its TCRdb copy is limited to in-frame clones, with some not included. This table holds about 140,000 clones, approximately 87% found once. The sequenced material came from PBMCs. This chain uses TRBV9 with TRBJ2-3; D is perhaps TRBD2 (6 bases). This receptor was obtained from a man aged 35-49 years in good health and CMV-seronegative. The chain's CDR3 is CASSVAGRAGTDTQYF. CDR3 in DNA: TGTGCCAGCAGCGTAGCCGGACGGGCGGGGACAGATACGCAGTATTTT.